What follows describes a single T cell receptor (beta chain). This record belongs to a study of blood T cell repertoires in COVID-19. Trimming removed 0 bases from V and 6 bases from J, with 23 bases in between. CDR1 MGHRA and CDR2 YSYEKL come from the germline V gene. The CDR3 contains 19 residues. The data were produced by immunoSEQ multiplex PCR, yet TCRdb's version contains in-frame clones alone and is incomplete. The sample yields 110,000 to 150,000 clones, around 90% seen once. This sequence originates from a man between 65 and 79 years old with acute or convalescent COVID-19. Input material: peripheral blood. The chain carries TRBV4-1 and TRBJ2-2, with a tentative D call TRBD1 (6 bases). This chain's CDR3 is CASSQERIQGPVGAGELFF. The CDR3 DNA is TGCGCCAGCAGCCAAGAAAGGATACAGGGCCCGGTTGGCGCCGGGGAGCTGTTTTTT.